One sample yielded the 16 T cell receptor beta chains listed below, sequenced in a study of blood T cell repertoires in COVID-19. Clones were read by immunoSEQ multiplex PCR, and TCRdb kept only the in-frame ones, dropping some. The table includes roughly 130,000 clones, 80% detected once. Sequencing was carried out using peripheral blood. The source is a man in his sixties or seventies with acute or convalescent COVID-19.

The CDR3 sequence: CASSLFSSGGLYNEQFF. DNA of the CDR3: TGCGCCAGCAGCTTGTTCAGTAGCGGGGGCTTATACAATGAGCAGTTCTTC. V is TRBV5-1 and J is TRBJ2-1; 9 nucleotides agree with TRBD2. V was clipped by 1 base and J by 4 bases; unmatched bases: 9. There are 17 residues in the CDR3. Per germline, CDR1 SGHRS and CDR2 YFSETQ.

The chain is built from TRBV6-6 and TRBJ2-3; 10 bases match TRBD2. V gave up 5 bases and J gave up 4 bases; unmatched junction bases: 12. Germline CDR1 MNHNY, CDR2 SVGAGI (reference sequence). CDR3 length: 17 amino acids. The CDR3: CASSPYRAGGISDTQYF. For the CDR3, the DNA is TGTGCCAGCAGTCCCTACAGAGCGGGGGGGATATCAGATACGCAGTATTTT.

This clone is a singleton in its sample. The chain joins TRBV24-1 to TRBJ2-2; a possible D gene is TRBD1 (5 bases). The CDR3 sequence is 15 residues long. The germline V and J ends were trimmed by 1 base and 6 bases, with 11 bases remaining between them. CDR1 and CDR2 from the germline V gene are KGHDR and SFDVKD. This chain's CDR3 is CATSDFRARSGELFF. CDR3 nucleotides: TGTGCCACCAGTGATTTCAGGGCAAGGTCCGGGGAGCTGTTTTTT.

The genes are TRBV23-1 and TRBJ2-2; possibly TRBD1 for D (6 bases). TRBV23-1 is marked as an open reading frame, function uncertain. The CDR3 runs to 14 residues. V was cut by 8 bases and J by 1 base, with 11 bases left in between. The CDR3 here is CASGETGNTGELFF. The DNA for the CDR3 is TGCGCCAGCGGGGAGACAGGGAACACCGGGGAGCTGTTTTTT.

This clone was recorded a few times. The chain combines TRBV5-1 with TRBJ2-7, with TRBD1 as a possible D gene (6 bases). The CDR3 is made up of 13 amino acids. Germline V gives CDR1 SGHRS, CDR2 YFSETQ. The V gene lost 6 bases and the J gene lost 5 bases, with 15 bases spanning the gap. For the CDR3, the DNA is TGCGCCAGCACCACAGGGATCGGCAACGAGCAGTACTTC. Its protein product is CASTTGIGNEQYF.

DNA for the CDR3: TGCAGTGCTAGTCGCCAGAAGTCACCCCTCCACTTT. This gives the protein CSASRQKSPLHF. The chain is built from TRBV20-1 and TRBJ1-6, with D unresolved. The CDR3 totals 12 residues. Germline CDR1 DFQATT, CDR2 SNEGSKA (reference sequence). Trimming removed 3 bases at V and 10 bases at J, with 10 bases between.

The chain links TRBV6-5 to TRBJ1-1, with 8 bases lining up with TRBD1. After removal of 6 bases from V and 5 bases from J, the junction contained 11 bases not matched to a gene. Germline lookup yields CDR1 MNHEY and CDR2 SVGAGI. The CDR3 runs 15 residues. The CDR3 DNA is TGTGCCAGCAGGATACAGTCAGGGGGCTGGACTGAAGCTTTCTTT. This gives the protein CASRIQSGGWTEAFF.

This rearrangement joins TRBV4-1 to TRBJ2-7; 8 nucleotides agree with TRBD1. Unmatched junction bases numbered 17, after V lost 2 bases and J lost 2 bases. The germline V gene encodes CDR1 MGHRA and CDR2 YSYEKL. CDR3 length equals 19 residues. The CDR3 loop reads CASSQTRGQAGSNTYEQYF. The DNA for the CDR3 is TGCGCCAGCAGCCAAACCAGGGGACAGGCCGGTTCCAATACCTACGAGCAGTACTTC.

The chain combines TRBV7-2 with TRBJ2-5, with a possible D match to TRBD2 (5 bases). The CDR3 contains 13 residues. Looked up from germline, CDR1 is SGHTA and CDR2 is FQGNSA. Trimming took 2 bases from V and 3 from J, leaving 7 bases between them. The DNA for the CDR3 is TGTGCCAGCAGCTTATCTAGCAAAGAGACCCAGTACTTC. It specifies CASSLSSKETQYF.

In its sample, this clone was seen once. This chain links TRBV14 with TRBJ1-6; D ambiguous. Per the germline V gene, CDR1 is SGHDN and CDR2 is FVKESK. V was shortened by 2 bases and J by 2 bases, with 13 bases between the two germline ends. The CDR3 loop spans 17 amino acids. The CDR3 sequence is CASSQKSWTTYNSPLHF. CDR3 bases: TGTGCCAGCAGCCAAAAGTCTTGGACTACCTATAATTCACCCCTCCACTTT. The variable domain in full, completed from reference TRBV14 and TRBJ1-6, reads EAGVTQFPSHSVIEKGQTVTLRCDPISGHDNLYWYRRVMGKEIKFLLHFVKESKQDESGMPNNRFLAERTGGTYSTLKVQPAELEDSGVYFCASSQKSWTTYNSPLHFGNGTRLTVT.

The chain recombines TRBV6-5 with TRBJ2-6; 7 bases line up with TRBD2. The length of the CDR3 is 15 residues. V dropped 6 bases and J dropped 1; count of bases not matched to a gene: 3. Germline CDR1 is MNHEY and CDR2 is SVGAGI. CDR3 DNA sequence: TGTGCCAGCAGGGCCGGGGGGTCTGGGGCCAACGTCCTGACTTTC. It codes for CASRAGGSGANVLTF.

This chain joins TRBV28 and TRBJ1-2; D gene ambiguous. Trimming shortened V by 6 bases and J by 4 bases, and 36 bases separated the two germline ends. Germline CDR1 and CDR2: MDHEN and SYDVKM. The CDR3 sequence is 21 residues long. This CDR3 is CASRPGGSTRGGYPTLYGYTF. The DNA for the CDR3 is TGTGCCAGCAGACCTGGTGGGAGCACCAGAGGTGGATATCCGACCCTCTATGGCTACACCTTC.

CDR3 DNA sequence: TGTGCCAGCTCACCAACGGGACAGACGACAGGTTTAAACTATGGCTACACCTTC. Protein product: CASSPTGQTTGLNYGYTF. The V call is TRBV18, the J call TRBJ1-2; 7 bases are shared with TRBD1. After removal of 2 bases from V and 2 bases from J, the junction contained 14 bases not matched to a gene. Looked up from germline, CDR1 is KGHSH and CDR2 is LQKENI. The CDR3 totals 18 residues. Complete variable domain (other parts from reference TRBV18 and TRBJ1-2): NAGVMQNPRHLVRRRGQEARLRCSPMKGHSHVYWYRQLPEEGLKFMVYLQKENIIDESGMPKERFSAEFPKEGPSILRIQQVVRGDSAAYFCASSPTGQTTGLNYGYTFGSGTRLTVV.

The V gene is TRBV5-1, the J gene TRBJ1-6, with 9 bases matching TRBD1. With V trimmed by 0 bases and J by 10 bases, 8 bases remained unmatched. There are 16 residues in the CDR3. CDR1 SGHRS and CDR2 YFSETQ come from the germline V gene. CDR3 nucleotides: TGCGCCAGCAGCTTGGATTGGGACAGGGTACACTCACCCCTCCACTTT. This encodes CASSLDWDRVHSPLHF.

J is TRBJ1-2 and V is TRBV20-1; D not resolved. This CDR3 is built from 11 residues. The germline V gene encodes CDR1 DFQATT and CDR2 SNEGSKA (reference sequence). V shed 5 bases and J shed 3 bases, with 7 bases lying between them. CDR3 residues: CSAPRDYGYTF. The CDR3 DNA follows: TGCAGTGCTCCCCGGGACTATGGCTACACCTTC.

The chain employs TRBV7-9 and TRBJ2-7, with D possibly TRBD2 on 5 matching bases. V was pared by 4 bases and J by 4 bases, with 11 bases between. The CDR3 consists of 13 residues. CDR1 SEHNR and CDR2 FQNEAQ come from the germline V gene (reference sequence). The CDR3 nucleotides read TGTGCCAGCAGCTCTCCCGGGATGTACGAGCAGTACTTC. It yields the protein CASSSPGMYEQYF.